This TCR beta chain was recovered during a study of naive and memory T cell subsets. Findings and limits, study-wide: In naive cells, over 90% of TCR sequences were seen only once. Clonotypes are single alpha or beta chains, not paired receptors.

Two oligonucleotides, mixed equimolar, formed the beta constant-region primer covering TRBC1 and TRBC2. TCRdb passed the UMI-ligation and nested PCR reads through MiXCR, listing each CDR3 protein once. The repertoire holds around 29,000 distinct CDR3 sequences, with 9.5% to 12% as singletons. From germline, CDR1 is MDHEN and CDR2 SYDVKM. The CDR3 covers 14 residues. The germline V and J ends were trimmed by 6 bases and 1 base, with 11 bases remaining between them. This clonotype has ten or more counts. What it binds is not known. Effector memory cells were sorted as CD45RA-CD27-, EMRA cells as CD45RA+CD27-.

The clonotype originates from a human donor in good health. Material: effector memory CD4+ T cells from blood. Subset described: effector memory, CD45RA- CD27-. The rearrangement links TRBV28 to TRBJ2-3; D not certain. CDR3 bases: TGTGCCAGCAGAACGAGATTAGGCACAGATACGCAGTATTTT. Amino acid sequence: CASRTRLGTDTQYF.